This T cell receptor beta chain was observed in a study of T-cell memory formation after mild COVID-19. Study-level findings and limits: Memory cells collected pre-infection included some clones that later responded, suggesting cross-reactive memory joined. Clones contracting over day 15 to 85 were CD4/CD8 balanced, with later expanders leaning CD4+.

The V and J ends lost 0 bases and 12 bases respectively, with 12 bases between them. Germline assignment: CDR1 SEHNR and CDR2 FQNEAQ (reference sequence). This CDR3 is 12 amino acids long. This clonotype was seen more than once but under ten times. Antigen unknown. MiXCR, run by TCRdb on the 5' RACE reads, gives a single entry per CDR3 protein. The sample lists hundreds of thousands of distinct CDR3 sequences; around 27% were seen once. Input material: PBMCs or a T cell subset sorted from them (not recorded which). The chain has TRBV7-9 and TRBJ2-7; TRBD1 or TRBD2 may be the D gene (6 bases each). This receptor was obtained from an adult woman who had mild COVID-19 (a few samples of this study predate the infection). Cell type and time point are not known. The CDR3 spells CASSLAGGEPYF. The CDR3 nucleotides read TGTGCCAGCAGCTTAGCCGGGGGCGAACCGTACTTC.